Sequencing of this T cell receptor beta chain was carried out in a study of T cell responses to AZD1222 COVID-19 vaccine. Study results and caveats: Donors were largely white British and mainly female; clonal diversity was possibly underestimated. AZD1222 recipients seropositive at baseline numbered only five to seven.

The assay was immunoSEQ multiplex PCR, and TCRdb's table has in-frame clones only and misses some. The sample gives roughly 100,000 clones, almost 85% of which show up once; about 18% is in the top ten. To note about this clone: Its target is unknown.

Sequenced here: peripheral blood, sampled on day 0 of AZD1222 vaccination. This clonotype originated in an adult in good health.

The CDR3 region is CASRTEDRGSEKLFF. The CDR3 DNA reads as TGTGCCAGCAGGACTGAAGACAGGGGTTCTGAAAAACTGTTTTTT. The rearrangement uses TRBV28 and TRBJ1-4; 8 nucleotides match TRBD1. CDR1 MDHEN and CDR2 SYDVKM come from the germline V gene. This CDR3 comprises 15 residues. The V gene end was trimmed by 6 bases and the J gene end by 7 bases; junction bases not matched to a gene: 10.